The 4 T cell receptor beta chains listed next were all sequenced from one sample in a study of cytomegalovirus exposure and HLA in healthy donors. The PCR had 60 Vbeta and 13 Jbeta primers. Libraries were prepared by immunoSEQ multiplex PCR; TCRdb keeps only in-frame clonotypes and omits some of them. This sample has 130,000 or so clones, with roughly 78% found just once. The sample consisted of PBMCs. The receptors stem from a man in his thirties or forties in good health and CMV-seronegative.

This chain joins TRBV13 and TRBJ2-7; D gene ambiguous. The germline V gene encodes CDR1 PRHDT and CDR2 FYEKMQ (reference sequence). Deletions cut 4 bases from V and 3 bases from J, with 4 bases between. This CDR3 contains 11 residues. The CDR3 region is CASSSNYEQYF. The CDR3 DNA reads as TGTGCCAGCAGCTCCAACTACGAGCAGTACTTC.

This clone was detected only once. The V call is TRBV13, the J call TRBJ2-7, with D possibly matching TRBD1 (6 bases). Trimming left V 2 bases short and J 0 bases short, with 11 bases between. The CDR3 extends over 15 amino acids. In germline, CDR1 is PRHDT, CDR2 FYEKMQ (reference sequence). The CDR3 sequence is CASSLRGTHSYEQYF. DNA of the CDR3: TGTGCCAGCAGCTTACGAGGGACACACTCCTACGAGCAGTACTTC.

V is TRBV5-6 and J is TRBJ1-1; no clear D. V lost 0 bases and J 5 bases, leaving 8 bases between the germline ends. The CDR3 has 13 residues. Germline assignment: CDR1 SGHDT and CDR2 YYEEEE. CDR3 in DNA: TGTGCCAGCAGCTTGGGATGGCAAACTGAAGCTTTCTTT. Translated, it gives CASSLGWQTEAFF.

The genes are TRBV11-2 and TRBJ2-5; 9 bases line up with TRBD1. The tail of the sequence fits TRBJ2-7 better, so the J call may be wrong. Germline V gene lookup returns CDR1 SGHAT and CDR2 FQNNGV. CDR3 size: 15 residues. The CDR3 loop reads CASMDRGLLSYEQYF. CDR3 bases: TGTGCCAGCATGGACAGGGGCCTCCTTTCCTACGAGCAGTACTTC.